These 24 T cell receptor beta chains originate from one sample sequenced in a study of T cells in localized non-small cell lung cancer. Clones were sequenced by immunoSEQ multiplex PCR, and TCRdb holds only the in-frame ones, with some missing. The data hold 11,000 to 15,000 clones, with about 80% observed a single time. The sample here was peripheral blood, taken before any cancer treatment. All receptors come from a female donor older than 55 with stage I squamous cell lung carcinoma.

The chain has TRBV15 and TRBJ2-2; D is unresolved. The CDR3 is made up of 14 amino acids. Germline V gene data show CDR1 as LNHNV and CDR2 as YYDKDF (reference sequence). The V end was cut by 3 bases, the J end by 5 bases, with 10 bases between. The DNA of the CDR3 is TGTGCCACCAGCAGGGCCAGCGTGACCGGGGAGCTGTTTTTT. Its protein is CATSRASVTGELFF.

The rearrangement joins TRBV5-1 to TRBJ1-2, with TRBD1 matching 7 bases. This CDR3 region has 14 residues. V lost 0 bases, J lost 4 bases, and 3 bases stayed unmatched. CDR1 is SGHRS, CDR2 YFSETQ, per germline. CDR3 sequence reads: CASSLGTGAYGYTF. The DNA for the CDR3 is TGCGCCAGCAGCTTGGGAACAGGGGCCTATGGCTACACCTTC.

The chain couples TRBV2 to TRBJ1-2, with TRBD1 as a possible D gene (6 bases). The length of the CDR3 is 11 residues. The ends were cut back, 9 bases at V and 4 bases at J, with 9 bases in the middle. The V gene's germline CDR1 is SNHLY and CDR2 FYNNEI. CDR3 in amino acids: CASSGVYGYTF. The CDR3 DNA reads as TGTGCCAGTTCAGGGGTCTATGGCTACACCTTC.

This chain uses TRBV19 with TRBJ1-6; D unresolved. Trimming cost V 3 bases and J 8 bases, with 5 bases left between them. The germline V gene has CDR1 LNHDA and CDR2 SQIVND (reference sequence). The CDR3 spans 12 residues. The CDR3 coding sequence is TGTGCCAGTAGTATTAAAGATTCACCCCTCCACTTT. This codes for CASSIKDSPLHF.

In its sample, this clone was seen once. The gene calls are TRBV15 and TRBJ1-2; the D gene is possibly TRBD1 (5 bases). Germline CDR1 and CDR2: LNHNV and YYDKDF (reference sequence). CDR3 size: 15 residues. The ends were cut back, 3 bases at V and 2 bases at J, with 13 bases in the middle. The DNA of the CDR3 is TGTGCCACCAGCAGGGGACTTGCGGGCAACTATGGCTACACCTTC. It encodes CATSRGLAGNYGYTF.

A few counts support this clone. The CDR3 DNA sequence: TGTGCCAGCAGTGATCCCGGGACAGGGCTGGCCAAAAACATTCAGTACTTC. This sequence encodes CASSDPGTGLAKNIQYF. The J gene is TRBJ2-4, the V gene TRBV2; 9 bases line up with TRBD1. The V gene's germline CDR1 is SNHLY and CDR2 FYNNEI. V shed 3 bases and J 1 base; nucleotides not matched to a gene: 7. The CDR3 runs to 17 residues.

The CDR3 nucleotides read TGTGCCAGCAGCTTAGATCAAGGGTTCACTGAAGCTTTCTTT. This codes for CASSLDQGFTEAFF. The chain combines TRBV11-2 with TRBJ1-1; D not resolved. The CDR3 runs 14 residues. Trimming left V 0 bases short and J 4 bases short, with 9 bases between. Looked up from germline, CDR1 is SGHAT and CDR2 is FQNNGV.

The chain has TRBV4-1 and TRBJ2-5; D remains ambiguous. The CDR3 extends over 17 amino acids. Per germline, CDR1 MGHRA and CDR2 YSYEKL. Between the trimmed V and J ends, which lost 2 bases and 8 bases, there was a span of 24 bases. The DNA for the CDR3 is TGCGCCAGCAGCCAACCCCTGGAAGTCGTAAGACTTGGAACCCAGTACTTC. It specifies CASSQPLEVVRLGTQYF.

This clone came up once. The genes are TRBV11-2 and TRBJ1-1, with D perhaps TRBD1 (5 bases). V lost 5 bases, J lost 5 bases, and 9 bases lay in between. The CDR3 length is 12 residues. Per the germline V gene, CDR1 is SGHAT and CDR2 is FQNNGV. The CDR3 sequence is CASSADSTEAFF. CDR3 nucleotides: TGTGCCAGCAGCGCTGACAGTACTGAAGCTTTCTTT. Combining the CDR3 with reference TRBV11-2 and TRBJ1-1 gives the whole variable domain EAGVAQSPRYKIIEKRQSVAFWCNPISGHATLYWYQQILGQGPKLLIQFQNNGVVDDSQLPKDRFSAERLKGVDSTLKIQPAKLEDSAVYLCASSADSTEAFFGQGTRLTVV.

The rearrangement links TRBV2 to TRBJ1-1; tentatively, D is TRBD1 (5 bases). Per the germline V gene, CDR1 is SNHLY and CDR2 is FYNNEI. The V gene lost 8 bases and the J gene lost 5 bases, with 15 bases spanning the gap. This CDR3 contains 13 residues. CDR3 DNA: TGTGCCAGCGGGGCGGGGGTCGCGACTGAAGCTTTCTTT. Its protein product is CASGAGVATEAFF. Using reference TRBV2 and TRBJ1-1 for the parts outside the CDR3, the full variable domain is EPEVTQTPSHQVTQMGQEVILRCVPISNHLYFYWYRQILGQKVEFLVSFYNNEISEKSEIFDDQFSVERPDGSNFTLKIRSTKLEDSAMYFCASGAGVATEAFFGQGTRLTVV.

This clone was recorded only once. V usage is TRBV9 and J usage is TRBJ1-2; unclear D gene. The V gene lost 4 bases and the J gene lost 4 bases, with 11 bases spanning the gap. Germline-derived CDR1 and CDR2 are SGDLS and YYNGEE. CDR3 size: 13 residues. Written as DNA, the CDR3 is TGTGCCAGCAGCTCTACAGTGACCTATGGCTACACCTTC. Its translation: CASSSTVTYGYTF.

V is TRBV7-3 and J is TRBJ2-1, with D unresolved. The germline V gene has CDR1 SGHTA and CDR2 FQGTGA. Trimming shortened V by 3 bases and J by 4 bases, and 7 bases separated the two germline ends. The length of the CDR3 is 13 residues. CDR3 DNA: TGTGCCAGCAGCTTCGACCATTACAATGAGCAGTTCTTC. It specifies CASSFDHYNEQFF.

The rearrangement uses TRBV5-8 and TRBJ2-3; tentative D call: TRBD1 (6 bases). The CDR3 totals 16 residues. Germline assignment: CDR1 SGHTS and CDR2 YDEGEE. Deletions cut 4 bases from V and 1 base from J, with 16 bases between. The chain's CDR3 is CASSPNRASRTDTQYF. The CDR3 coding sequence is TGTGCCAGCAGCCCGAACAGGGCCTCCCGCACAGATACGCAGTATTTT.

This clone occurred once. The CDR3 nucleotides read TGTGCCAGCAGCTTGGGCGGGTCGGGGGGCCAAGAGACCCAGTACTTC. Its protein is CASSLGGSGGQETQYF. The chain couples TRBV5-4 to TRBJ2-5; 7 bases map to TRBD2. Germline V gene sequence: CDR1 SGHNT, CDR2 YYREEE (reference sequence). The J segment lost 1 base and the V segment lost 0 bases, leaving 6 bases of the junction unmatched. The CDR3 has 16 amino acids.

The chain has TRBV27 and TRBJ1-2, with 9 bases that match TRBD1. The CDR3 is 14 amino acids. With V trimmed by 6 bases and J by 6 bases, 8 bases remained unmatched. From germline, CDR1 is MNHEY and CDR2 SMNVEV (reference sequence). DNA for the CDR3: TGTGCCAGCAGCCGACAGGGGGGTTTAGATGGCTACACCTTC. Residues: CASSRQGGLDGYTF.

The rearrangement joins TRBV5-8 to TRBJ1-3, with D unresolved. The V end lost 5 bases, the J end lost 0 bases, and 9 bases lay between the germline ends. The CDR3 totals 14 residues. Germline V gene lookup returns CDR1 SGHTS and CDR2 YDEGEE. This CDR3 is CASRSTVSGNTIYF. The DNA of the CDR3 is TGTGCCAGCAGGTCGACGGTCTCTGGAAACACCATATATTTT.

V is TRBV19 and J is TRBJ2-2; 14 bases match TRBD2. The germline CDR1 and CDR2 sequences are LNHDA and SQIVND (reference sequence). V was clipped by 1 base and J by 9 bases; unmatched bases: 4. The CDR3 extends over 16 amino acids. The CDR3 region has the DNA TGTGCCAGTAGTATAGGACTAGCGGGGGGGCCACGGGAGCTGTTTTTT. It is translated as CASSIGLAGGPRELFF.

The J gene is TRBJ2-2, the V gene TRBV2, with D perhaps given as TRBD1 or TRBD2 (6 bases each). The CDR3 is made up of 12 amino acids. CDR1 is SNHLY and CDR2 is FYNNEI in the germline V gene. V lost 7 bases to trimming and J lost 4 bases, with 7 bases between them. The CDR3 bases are TGTGCCAGCAAGGGGGGCACCGGGGAGCTGTTTTTT. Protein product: CASKGGTGELFF.

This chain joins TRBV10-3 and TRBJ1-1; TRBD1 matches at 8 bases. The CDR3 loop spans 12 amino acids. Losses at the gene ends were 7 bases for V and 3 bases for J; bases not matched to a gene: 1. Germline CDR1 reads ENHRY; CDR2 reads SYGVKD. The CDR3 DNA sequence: TGTGCCATCAAGACAGGGGACACTGAAGCTTTCTTT. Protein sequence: CAIKTGDTEAFF.

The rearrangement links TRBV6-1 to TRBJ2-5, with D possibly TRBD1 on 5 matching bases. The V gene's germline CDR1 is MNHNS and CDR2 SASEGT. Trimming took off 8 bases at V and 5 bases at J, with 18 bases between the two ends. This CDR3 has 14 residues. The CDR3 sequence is CASRLEAGYETQYF. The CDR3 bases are TGTGCCAGCCGCCTCGAGGCAGGGTACGAGACCCAGTACTTC.

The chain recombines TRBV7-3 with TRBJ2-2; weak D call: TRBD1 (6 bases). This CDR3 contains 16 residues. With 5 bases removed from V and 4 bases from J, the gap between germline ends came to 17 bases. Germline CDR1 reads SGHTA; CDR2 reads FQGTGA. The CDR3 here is CASSEVGGSRTGELFF. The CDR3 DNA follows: TGTGCCAGCAGCGAAGTAGGGGGTTCCCGCACCGGGGAGCTGTTTTTT.

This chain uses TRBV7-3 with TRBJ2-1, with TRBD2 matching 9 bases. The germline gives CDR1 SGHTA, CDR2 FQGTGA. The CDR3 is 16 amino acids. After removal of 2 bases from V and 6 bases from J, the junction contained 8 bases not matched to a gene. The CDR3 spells CASSLLAGVGFNEQFF. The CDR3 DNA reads TGTGCCAGCAGCTTATTAGCGGGGGTAGGGTTCAATGAGCAGTTCTTC.

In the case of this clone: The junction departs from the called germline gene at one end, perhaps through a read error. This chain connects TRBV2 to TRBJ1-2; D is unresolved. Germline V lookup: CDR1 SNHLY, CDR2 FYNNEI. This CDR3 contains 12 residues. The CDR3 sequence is CASREDLGRYTF. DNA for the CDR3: TGTGCCAGCAGGGAAGATTTGGGTCGCTACACCTTC.

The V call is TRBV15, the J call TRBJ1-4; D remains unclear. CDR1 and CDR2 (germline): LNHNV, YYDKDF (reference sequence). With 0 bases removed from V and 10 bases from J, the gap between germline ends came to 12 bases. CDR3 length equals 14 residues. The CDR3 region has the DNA TGTGCCACCAGCAGAGATCTCCTAGCCCCAAAACTGTTTTTT. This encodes CATSRDLLAPKLFF. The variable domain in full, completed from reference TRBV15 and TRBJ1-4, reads DAMVIQNPRYQVTQFGKPVTLSCSQTLNHNVMYWYQQKSSQAPKLLFHYYDKDFNNEADTPDNFQSRRPNTSFCFLDIRSPGLGDTAMYLCATSRDLLAPKLFFGSGTQLSVL.